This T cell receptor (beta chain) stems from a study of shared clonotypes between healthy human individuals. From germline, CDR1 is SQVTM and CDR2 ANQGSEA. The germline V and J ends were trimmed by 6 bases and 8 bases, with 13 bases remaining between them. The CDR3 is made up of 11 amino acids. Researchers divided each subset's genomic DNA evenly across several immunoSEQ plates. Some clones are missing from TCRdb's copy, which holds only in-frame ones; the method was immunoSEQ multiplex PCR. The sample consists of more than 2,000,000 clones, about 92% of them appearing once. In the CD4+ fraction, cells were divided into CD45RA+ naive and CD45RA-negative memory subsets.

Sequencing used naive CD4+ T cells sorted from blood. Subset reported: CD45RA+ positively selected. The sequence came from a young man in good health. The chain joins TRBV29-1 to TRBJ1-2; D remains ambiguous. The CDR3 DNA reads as TGCAGCGTCGGCGACGGTGGAGGCTACACCTTC. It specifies CSVGDGGGYTF.